This T cell receptor beta chain was retrieved from a study of blood T cell repertoires in COVID-19. V gave up 6 bases and J gave up 0 bases, with 11 bases separating them. The V gene's germline CDR1 is LGHDT and CDR2 YNNKEL (reference sequence). This CDR3 is 14 amino acids long. Original analysis: By means of reference gene primer amplification, nucleated cell counts were estimated. TCRdb's table, derived via immunoSEQ multiplex PCR, lists solely in-frame clones and lacks some. That table furnishes V, J and clone size, whereas the DNA furnished D and trimming. The repertoire holds some 150,000 clones, 65% to 85% seen once, with about 15% in the top ten.

This chain joins TRBV3-1 (or the pseudogene TRBV3-2) and TRBJ1-1, with D hard to call. The TCR sequence derives from a woman aged 80 or older with acute or convalescent COVID-19. Sequenced material: peripheral blood. The CDR3 spells CASSKTSLNTEAFF. In DNA form, the CDR3 reads TGTGCCAGCAGTAAAACCAGTCTGAACACTGAAGCTTTCTTT.